Listed below are T cell receptor beta chains from one sample, sequenced in a study of cytomegalovirus exposure and HLA in healthy donors. The protocol was immunoSEQ multiplex PCR, while the TCRdb copy is restricted to in-frame clones and leaves out a portion. The data contain roughly 86,000 clones, 77% of them singletons. The sequencing sample was made of PBMCs. The receptors originated from a man aged 45-65 years in good health and CMV-seropositive. The CDR3 runs from the conserved cysteine through the conserved F or W. D genes are given only for firm matches. Only part of the rows carry a size: once, few, many, or a class if the clone is expanded.

TRBV4-1	.	.	TRBJ1-1	TGCGCCAGCAGCCAAGAACCGGCGGGCCCGTCGGTCACTGAAGCTTTCTTT	CASSQEPAGPSVTEAFF
TRBV27	TRBD1	.	TRBJ1-6	TGTGCCAGCAGGGGGACAGGGGTTATCTCACCCCTCCACTTT	CASRGTGVISPLHF
TRBV18	.	.	TRBJ2-7	TGTGCCAGCTCACCCCTCAGGGACGAGCAGTACTTC	CASSPLRDEQYF
TRBV7-3	TRBD2	.	TRBJ2-3	TGTGCCAGCAGCTTTAGCGGGGGTACAGATACGCAGTATTTT	CASSFSGGTDTQYF
TRBV7-9	.	.	TRBJ1-3	TGTGCCAGCAGCTTGACCCAGGGTTTTGGAAACACCATATATTTT	CASSLTQGFGNTIYF
TRBV7-3	TRBD2	.	TRBJ2-5	TGTGCCAGCAGCGCTACTAGCGGCCACCCCTCTGAGACCCAGTACTTC	CASSATSGHPSETQYF
TRBV7-9	TRBD2	few	TRBJ2-5	TGTGCCAGCAGCTTTCGGACTAGCGAGGAGACCCAGTACTTC	CASSFRTSEETQYF
TRBV5-1	.	.	TRBJ1-2	TGCGCCAGCAGCTTGGTTGACAGCTATGGCTACCCCTTC	CASSLVDSYGYPF
TRBV7-9	TRBD1	.	TRBJ2-5	TGTGCCAGCAGCCGCGGGACAGGGAACCAAGAGACCCAGTACTTC	CASSRGTGNQETQYF
TRBV9	.	.	TRBJ2-5	TGTGCCAGCAGCGTAGCTGCGCGGAATTGGGAGACCCAGTACTTC	CASSVAARNWETQYF
TRBV19	TRBD2	.	TRBJ2-7	TGTGCCAGTAGGGGCAGCGGGGGGTACTACGAGCAGTACTTC	CASRGSGGYYEQYF
TRBV5-5	.	.	TRBJ2-1	TGTGCCAGCAGCTTGGGGGGAGCTAAAGGTAGCTTCAATGAGCAGTTCTTC	CASSLGGAKGSFNEQFF
TRBV2	TRBD1	.	TRBJ2-6	TGTGCCAGCAGTATCGGGACAGGCCTTCGAGTCTCTGGGGCCAACGCCCTGACTTTC	CASSIGTGLRVSGANALTF
TRBV29-1	.	few	TRBJ2-2	TGCAGCGTTGATACTCCCAACGGGGATGGGGAGCTGTTTTTT	CSVDTPNGDGELFF
TRBV4-1	TRBD1	.	TRBJ1-2	TGCGCCAGCAGCCAGGCACCCCGGACAGGGGGGGTCTATGGCTACACCTTC	CASSQAPRTGGVYGYTF
TRBV11-2	.	.	TRBJ1-1	TGTGCCAGCAGCTTAGTAGGCCTAAGGGGGAACACTGAAGCTTTCTTT	CASSLVGLRGNTEAFF
TRBV4-1	.	.	TRBJ2-2	TGCGCCAGCAGCCAAGTCTTAGGCGGGACAGAAGGTACCGGGGAGCTGTTTTTT	CASSQVLGGTEGTGELFF
TRBV5-1	.	.	TRBJ2-5	TGCGCCAGCAGCACCGCCGGGGAGACCCAGTACTTC	CASSTAGETQYF